This TCR beta chain was recovered during a study of blood T cell repertoires in COVID-19. About the research overall: The samples span acute and convalescent COVID-19 from the United States, Italy and Spain. PBMCs, B-cell-depleted T cells, or T cells were the source of the cDNA or gDNA that made up the material.

Only one count was recorded for this clone. The length of the CDR3 is 15 residues. Trimming stripped 0 bases from V and 4 bases from J, with 13 bases between. The germline V gene has CDR1 SGHNT and CDR2 YYREEE (reference sequence). Per the study methods: Nucleated cell counts were estimated from reference gene primer amplification. Assay: immunoSEQ multiplex PCR; the TCRdb copy retains only in-frame clones and omits some. For V, J and clone size, that table is used; D and trimming come from the DNA. The sample records 200,000 to 250,000 clones, 85% to 90% being singletons. Recruits, aged roughly 18 to 95 years, lived in 20 to 30 US areas.

Sequencing used PBMCs or T cells enriched from blood (not recorded which). This rearrangement joins TRBV5-4 to TRBJ1-2; a weak D match, TRBD1 (5 bases). The receptor's source is a woman younger than 30 in a cohort exposed to, infected with or recovered from COVID-19 (not recorded which). This CDR3 is CASSLAPGFRYGYTF. The CDR3 DNA reads TGTGCCAGCAGCTTGGCCCCAGGGTTCCGCTATGGCTACACCTTC.